This T cell receptor beta chain was captured in a study of shared clonotypes between healthy human individuals. Study-level findings and limits: Some naive CD4 clonotypes, around 5%, turned up in common across a few donors.

For this clone: What it binds is not known.

Profiling relied on immunoSEQ multiplex PCR, and the TCRdb table lists in-frame clones only, not all of them. The sample holds roughly 110,000 clones, about 62% seen once. Looked up from germline, CDR1 is SGHRS and CDR2 is YFSETQ. CDR3 size: 16 residues. The junction had 6 bases not matched to a gene; V was cut back by 0 bases and J by 3 bases. The sequenced sample consisted of memory CD8+ T cells sorted from blood. Subset noted: CD45RO+ cells pooled with CCR7-negative TemRA cells. The source is a woman in her 30s in good health. The gene calls are TRBV5-1 and TRBJ2-7; 10 bases line up with TRBD2. Here the CDR3 reads CASSLAPSGRLYEQYF. The CDR3 DNA is TGCGCCAGCAGCTTGGCGCCTAGCGGGAGACTCTACGAGCAGTACTTC.